The 5 T cell receptor beta chains given below trace back to one sample, sequenced in a study of blood T cell repertoires in COVID-19. Produced via immunoSEQ multiplex PCR; TCRdb's table is partial and in-frame only. The repertoire includes roughly 190,000 clones, about 89% of them detected once, and more than 3% sits in the top ten. The sequenced sample was peripheral blood. The origin of the receptors is a man aged 65-85 years with acute or convalescent COVID-19.

This chain uses TRBV30 with TRBJ2-5; D possibly corresponds to TRBD2 (6 bases). The CDR3 runs to 15 residues. The V end lost 2 bases, the J end lost 5 bases, and 18 bases lay between the germline ends. CDR1 is GTSNPN and CDR2 is SVGIG in the germline V gene (reference sequence). CDR3 bases: TGTGCCTGGAGTTCCGTTCGGGGGTTTGACGAGACCCAGTACTTC. Translating gives CAWSSVRGFDETQYF.

Relative to its sample, this clone is large. The genes are TRBV12-3 or TRBV12-4 and TRBJ1-1; D is undetermined. The CDR3 length is 13 residues. V lost 6 bases, J lost 1 base, and 9 bases lay in between. CDR3 loop: CASSPTENTEAFF. CDR3 DNA: TGTGCCAGCAGCCCTACTGAGAACACTGAAGCTTTCTTT.

The chain links TRBV20-1 to TRBJ1-1; weak D call: TRBD1 (5 bases). Germline lookup yields CDR1 DFQATT and CDR2 SNEGSKA (reference sequence). V lost 5 bases and J 10 bases, leaving 14 bases between the germline ends. The CDR3 runs 11 residues. CDR3 loop: CSAPRGGVAFF. As DNA, the CDR3 is TGCAGTGCTCCTAGGGGAGGGGTAGCTTTCTTT.

This chain uses TRBV15 with TRBJ1-2, with a possible D match to TRBD1 (6 bases). V was cut by 5 bases and J by 5 bases, with 12 bases left in between. The CDR3 length is 13 residues. The germline gives CDR1 LNHNV, CDR2 YYDKDF (reference sequence). The CDR3 region has the DNA TGTGCCACCAGCCCACCAGGGGCGTATGGCTACACCTTC. Translated: CATSPPGAYGYTF.

The DNA for the CDR3 is TGTGCCAGCAGCTTCGCGGGGGGGGCAGATACGCAGTATTTT. Protein: CASSFAGGADTQYF. The V call is TRBV7-2, the J call TRBJ2-3, with 9 bases aligning to TRBD2. V lost 3 bases, J lost 4 bases, and 2 bases stayed unmatched. Germline CDR1 reads SGHTA; CDR2 reads FQGNSA. CDR3 length: 14 residues. Combining the CDR3 with reference TRBV7-2 and TRBJ2-3 gives the whole variable domain GAGVSQSPSNKVTEKGKDVELRCDPISGHTALYWYRQSLGQGLEFLIYFQGNSAPDKSGLPSDRFSAERTGGSVSTLTIQRTQQEDSAVYLCASSFAGGADTQYFGPGTRLTVL.